This entry lists 24 T cell receptor beta chains sequenced from one sample in a study of cytomegalovirus exposure and HLA in healthy donors. The PCR employed 60 Vbeta primers together with 13 Jbeta primers. Generated by immunoSEQ multiplex PCR, the TCRdb table keeps only in-frame clones and is missing some. The top ten clones hold roughly 3% of a sample with over 70,000 clones, 70% to 80% of them seen once. The sequenced sample consisted of PBMCs. These receptors all come from a man aged 50-59 years in good health and CMV-seropositive.

This sequence joins TRBV12-5 and TRBJ2-7; 13 bases line up with TRBD2. Germline lookup yields CDR1 LGHNT and CDR2 FRNRAP. The ends lost 6 bases at V and 2 bases at J; junction bases unmatched: 7. The CDR3 covers 16 residues. CDR3 in DNA: TGTGCTAGTGGCCCCGGACTAGCGGGGGACGCCTACGAGCAGTACTTC. Its protein product is CASGPGLAGDAYEQYF.

The V gene is TRBV4-1, the J gene TRBJ2-7; TRBD1 agrees at 9 bases. The CDR3 spans 17 residues. Losses at the gene ends were 3 bases for V and 1 base for J; bases not matched to a gene: 10. Germline CDR1 is MGHRA and CDR2 is YSYEKL. The CDR3 here is CASSHIRGQGLSYEQYF. CDR3 DNA: TGCGCCAGCAGCCATATTCGAGGACAGGGGCTTTCCTACGAGCAGTACTTC.

This rearrangement joins TRBV28 to TRBJ2-7; 9 bases fit TRBD2. This CDR3 has 19 amino acids. Germline V gene data show CDR1 as MDHEN and CDR2 as SYDVKM. Germline trimming cut 1 base from V and 0 bases from J; bases unmatched to any gene: 13. The CDR3 coding sequence is TGTGCCAGCAGTTTATCCGGGACGGGGACTAGCCGGAGCTCCTACGAGCAGTACTTC. Its translation: CASSLSGTGTSRSSYEQYF.

This chain connects TRBV7-8 to TRBJ2-1; D is unclear. Looked up from germline, CDR1 is SGHVS and CDR2 is FQNEAQ. Trimming pared 5 bases from V and 9 bases from J, leaving 8 bases between. CDR3 length equals 11 residues. CDR3 DNA sequence: TGTGCCAGCAGCCGTTTGAGTGAGCAGTTCTTC. Translation gives CASSRLSEQFF. Complete variable domain (other parts from reference TRBV7-8 and TRBJ2-1): GAGVSQSPRYKVAKRGQDVALRCDPISGHVSLFWYQQALGQGPEFLTYFQNEAQLDKSGLPSDRFFAERPEGSVSTLKIQRTQQEDSAVYLCASSRLSEQFFGPGTRLTVL.

The rearrangement joins TRBV5-1 to TRBJ1-1; D call uncertain. This CDR3 contains 14 residues. V was clipped by 3 bases and J by 0 bases, with 9 bases between them. Germline CDR1 is SGHRS and CDR2 is YFSETQ. CDR3 in amino acids: CASSSSGMNTEAFF. CDR3 nucleotide sequence: TGCGCCAGCAGCTCCTCGGGGATGAACACTGAAGCTTTCTTT.

The chain recombines TRBV7-2 with TRBJ2-3; 8 bases agree with TRBD2. Trimming took 6 bases from V and 0 from J; bases not matched to a gene: 14. Germline loops: CDR1 SGHTA, CDR2 FQGNSA. The CDR3 is 18 amino acids. CDR3 DNA sequence: TGTGCCAGCAGAAAGCGGGAGTCACCGGGTTGGAGCACAGATACGCAGTATTTT. Protein sequence: CASRKRESPGWSTDTQYF.

The rearrangement joins TRBV19 to TRBJ2-5, with D unresolved. Looked up from germline, CDR1 is LNHDA and CDR2 is SQIVND (reference sequence). Deletions cut 2 bases from V and 2 bases from J, with 6 bases between. The CDR3 has 13 amino acids. The CDR3 here is CASSINKQETQYF. CDR3 sequence (DNA): TGTGCCAGTAGTATAAACAAACAAGAGACCCAGTACTTC.

The rearrangement links TRBV6-1 to TRBJ2-3, with a weak D call TRBD1 (6 bases). Germline CDR1 and CDR2: MNHNS and SASEGT. The CDR3 runs 13 residues. Trimming removed 4 bases at V and 1 base at J, with 6 bases between. The CDR3 DNA reads TGTGCCAGCAGTGGGACAGGCACAGATACGCAGTATTTT. It encodes CASSGTGTDTQYF.

The chain combines TRBV7-8 with TRBJ2-2; TRBD2 is a possible D gene (6 bases). The CDR3 has 15 residues. In germline, CDR1 is SGHVS, CDR2 FQNEAQ. V lost 0 bases and J 5 bases, leaving 10 bases between the germline ends. Here the CDR3 reads CASSLAGRETGELFF. The CDR3 DNA sequence: TGTGCCAGCAGCTTAGCGGGACGGGAGACCGGGGAGCTGTTTTTT.

The CDR3 sequence is CASGLWTGGKETQYF. Written as DNA, the CDR3 is TGTGCTAGTGGTTTGTGGACAGGTGGCAAAGAGACCCAGTACTTC. The gene calls are TRBV12-5 and TRBJ2-5, with 7 bases aligning to TRBD1. V gave up 2 bases and J gave up 3 bases; unmatched junction bases: 6. This CDR3 has 15 residues. Germline-derived CDR1 and CDR2 are LGHNT and FRNRAP.

The chain uses TRBV5-1 and TRBJ2-3; D remains unclear. The V gene lost 7 bases and the J gene lost 5 bases, with 23 bases spanning the gap. The CDR3 is made up of 16 amino acids. Germline V gene lookup returns CDR1 SGHRS and CDR2 YFSETQ. CDR3 sequence reads: CASSPPPGPILDTQYF. The CDR3 region has the DNA TGCGCCAGCTCTCCCCCTCCAGGCCCTATCTTAGATACGCAGTATTTT. The full variable domain, in which reference TRBV5-1 and TRBJ2-3 provide the parts outside the CDR3, is KAGVTQTPRYLIKTRGQQVTLSCSPISGHRSVSWYQQTPGQGLQFLFEYFSETQRNKGNFPGRFSGRQFSNSRSEMNVSTLELGDSALYLCASSPPPGPILDTQYFGPGTRLTVL.

V is TRBV29-1 and J is TRBJ2-3, with D possibly matching TRBD2 (7 bases). Germline CDR1 reads SQVTM; CDR2 reads ANQGSEA. This CDR3 region has 13 residues. Trimming shortened V by 8 bases and J by 6 bases, and 18 bases separated the two germline ends. This chain's CDR3 is CSSEGGAADTQYF. The CDR3 DNA reads TGCAGCTCCGAGGGGGGGGCGGCGGATACGCAGTATTTT.

This rearrangement joins TRBV11-2 to TRBJ2-5; maybe TRBD1 (7 bases). The V gene's germline CDR1 is SGHAT and CDR2 FQNNGV. The CDR3 extends over 13 amino acids. V lost 8 bases, J lost 2 bases, and 12 bases lay in between. CDR3 nucleotides: TGTGCCAGCGTTCAGGGGGGTCAAGAGACCCAGTACTTC. Its protein is CASVQGGQETQYF. Looking up the rest from reference TRBV11-2 and TRBJ2-5 gives the full variable domain: EAGVAQSPRYKIIEKRQSVAFWCNPISGHATLYWYQQILGQGPKLLIQFQNNGVVDDSQLPKDRFSAERLKGVDSTLKIQPAKLEDSAVYLCASVQGGQETQYFGPGTRLLVL.

This sequence joins TRBV20-1 and TRBJ2-1, with 7 nucleotides matching TRBD1. The V and J ends lost 0 bases and 15 bases, in that order; junction bases with no gene match: 5. The CDR3 contains 11 residues. Germline CDR1 DFQATT, CDR2 SNEGSKA (reference sequence). CDR3 DNA: TGCAGTGCTAGAGATATAACAGGGGTGTTCTTC. It translates to CSARDITGVFF.

This clone was observed a single time. The chain combines TRBV7-9 with TRBJ2-1; 12 nucleotides align to TRBD2. Germline values: CDR1 SEHNR, CDR2 FQNEAQ (reference sequence). Trimming at V came to 1 base and at J to 9 bases, leaving 7 bases not matched to a gene. This CDR3 has 16 residues. The CDR3 nucleotides read TGTGCCAGCAGCTTAGGATTGCTAGCGGGAGGGCCTGAGCAGTTCTTC. This translates into CASSLGLLAGGPEQFF.

This clone turned up a few times. The chain combines TRBV7-8 with TRBJ1-2; D unresolved. Germline V CDR1 and CDR2: SGHVS, FQNEAQ. With 5 bases removed from V and 5 bases from J, the gap between germline ends came to 12 bases. This CDR3 contains 13 residues. As DNA, the CDR3 is TGTGCCAGCAGCCCCATCCCGCAGTATGGCTACACCTTC. Its translation is CASSPIPQYGYTF. Together with reference TRBV7-8 and TRBJ1-2, the CDR3 gives the full variable domain: GAGVSQSPRYKVAKRGQDVALRCDPISGHVSLFWYQQALGQGPEFLTYFQNEAQLDKSGLPSDRFFAERPEGSVSTLKIQRTQQEDSAVYLCASSPIPQYGYTFGSGTRLTVV.

The rearrangement links TRBV18 to TRBJ2-6; D not certain. The germline V gene has CDR1 KGHSH and CDR2 LQKENI. Trimming stripped 3 bases from V and 0 bases from J, with 6 bases between. The CDR3 contains 15 residues. The CDR3 nucleotides read TGTGCCAGCTCACCCTGGGCCTCTGGGGCCAACGTCCTGACTTTC. As protein: CASSPWASGANVLTF.

V is TRBV7-9 and J is TRBJ1-1, with a weak D call TRBD1 (6 bases). CDR3 length equals 16 residues. CDR1 is SEHNR and CDR2 is FQNEAQ in the germline V gene (reference sequence). The V and J ends lost 2 bases and 5 bases respectively, with 18 bases between them. The CDR3 DNA reads as TGTGCCAGCAGCTTACTCAGGGGCGGAAGGTCGACTGAAGCTTTCTTT. Translation: CASSLLRGGRSTEAFF.

The V gene is TRBV19, the J gene TRBJ1-2; no clear D gene. V was cut by 0 bases and J by 4 bases, with 18 bases left in between. CDR1 is LNHDA, CDR2 SQIVND, per germline (reference sequence). The CDR3 totals 17 residues. Written as DNA, the CDR3 is TGTGCCAGTAGTATAGATCAATCCCCCCAAGGGAGCTATGGCTACACCTTC. This encodes CASSIDQSPQGSYGYTF. Together with reference TRBV19 and TRBJ1-2, the CDR3 gives the full variable domain: DGGITQSPKYLFRKEGQNVTLSCEQNLNHDAMYWYRQDPGQGLRLIYYSQIVNDFQKGDIAEGYSVSREKKESFPLTVTSAQKNPTAFYLCASSIDQSPQGSYGYTFGSGTRLTVV.

The chain is built from TRBV20-1 and TRBJ1-1; no firm D call. The CDR3 runs 10 residues. Germline V gives CDR1 DFQATT, CDR2 SNEGSKA (reference sequence). V gave up 1 base and J gave up 10 bases, with 7 bases separating them. In DNA form, the CDR3 reads TGCAGTGCTAGAGGCTCCGGAGCTTTCTTT. The encoded protein is CSARGSGAFF.

The V gene is TRBV4-1, the J gene TRBJ2-5; 7 bases map to TRBD2. After removal of 0 bases from V and 3 bases from J, the junction contained 13 bases not matched to a gene. The CDR3 runs to 18 residues. Germline V gives CDR1 MGHRA, CDR2 YSYEKL. Written as DNA, the CDR3 is TGCGCCAGCAGCCAAGATGGGCGGGAGCGGGGCGTGAAAGAGACCCAGTACTTC. This sequence encodes CASSQDGRERGVKETQYF.

This clone came up a few times. The chain has TRBV11-3 and TRBJ2-7, with a weak D call TRBD2 (5 bases). Per the germline V gene, CDR1 is SGHNT and CDR2 is YENEEA. The V end was cut by 4 bases, the J end by 6 bases, with 16 bases between. The CDR3 has 14 amino acids. CDR3 residues: CASSSGLFTGEQYF. The DNA for the CDR3 is TGTGCCAGCAGCTCCGGACTTTTTACGGGCGAGCAGTACTTC.

This clone was seen a few times. This sequence joins TRBV2 and TRBJ2-1, with 8 bases matching TRBD2. This CDR3 comprises 14 residues. CDR1 and CDR2 from the germline V gene are SNHLY and FYNNEI. V trimming: 7 bases; J trimming: 3 bases; junction bases outside the gene matches: 5. CDR3 sequence reads: CASKSGGGYNEQFF. Written as DNA, the CDR3 is TGTGCCAGCAAGTCGGGAGGGGGCTACAATGAGCAGTTCTTC.

This chain uses TRBV19 with TRBJ2-7; 10 bases fit TRBD2. The J segment lost 5 bases and the V segment lost 8 bases, leaving 12 bases of the junction unmatched. Per germline, CDR1 LNHDA and CDR2 SQIVND (reference sequence). The CDR3 length is 15 residues. The CDR3 DNA sequence: TGTGCCAGTTCTTTAGCTAGCGGGAGTCTGGACGAGCAGTACTTC. It is translated as CASSLASGSLDEQYF.